This T cell receptor beta chain was retrieved from a study of patients and donors after allogeneic stem cell transplantation. TCRdb called the RT-PCR reads again in MiXCR, with one record for every CDR3 protein. Counted here are some 30,000 distinct CDR3 sequences, 30% to 40% occurring once; the ten biggest clones make up around 76%. A few counts support this clonotype. Germline V gene lookup returns CDR1 SQVTM and CDR2 ANQGSEA. With 4 bases removed from V and 5 bases from J, the gap between germline ends came to 15 bases. The CDR3 is 13 residues long. The specimen was blood, either unsorted or a sorted T cell fraction (not recorded which). The chain couples TRBV29-1 to TRBJ2-7; a possible D gene is TRBD1 (5 bases). This clonotype was sampled from a human donor who was either an allogeneic HSCT recipient or a stem cell or donor lymphocyte infusion donor (not recorded which). It is not recorded whose cells these are; they may come from a transplant donor. The CDR3 DNA is TGCAGCGTTGTGTTCTTAGGGGCGGACGAGCAGTACGTC. Protein sequence: CSVVFLGADEQYV.